Listed below are T cell receptor beta chains from one sample, sequenced in a study of cytomegalovirus exposure and HLA in healthy donors. Sequencing used immunoSEQ multiplex PCR; TCRdb keeps in-frame clones, though not all of them. The sample records roughly 140,000 clones, approximately 82% being singletons. Sequencing input: PBMCs. The receptors originated from a woman aged 45-60 years in good health and CMV-seropositive. Both conserved end residues are part of each CDR3. A D gene is named only where the DNA matches it firmly. Rows give clone size only sometimes, using once, few, many, or a class for an expanded clone.

length: 15; D: TRBD2; size: .; J: TRBJ2-7; V: TRBV10-3; CDR3: CAISESGLAGGQQYF; DNA: TGTGCCATCAGTGAGTCGGGACTAGCGGGGGGGCAGCAGTACTTC
length: 15; D: TRBD2; size: .; J: TRBJ2-1; V: TRBV7-2; CDR3: CASSFGGGPFNEQFF; DNA: TGTGCCAGCAGCTTTGGCGGGGGGCCATTCAATGAGCAGTTCTTC
length: 14; D: TRBD1; size: .; J: TRBJ2-7; V: TRBV10-3; CDR3: CAISTPKQGLGQYF; DNA: TGTGCCATCAGTACCCCTAAACAGGGGTTGGGGCAGTACTTC
length: 13; D: .; size: few; J: TRBJ1-2; V: TRBV10-3; CDR3: CAISSRGSFGYTF; DNA: TGTGCCATCAGTTCCCGGGGATCCTTCGGCTACACCTTC
length: 13; D: TRBD1; size: .; J: TRBJ2-4; V: TRBV5-1; CDR3: CASSGGQGFIQYF; DNA: TGCGCCAGCAGCGGGGGACAGGGGTTCATTCAGTACTTC
length: 14; D: .; size: .; J: TRBJ2-7; V: TRBV6-1; CDR3: CASSEQSLSYEQYF; DNA: TGTGCCAGCAGTGAGCAGTCTTTGTCCTACGAGCAGTACTTC
length: 16; D: .; size: .; J: TRBJ2-7; V: TRBV27; CDR3: CASSSGRGPLSYEQYF; DNA: TGTGCCAGCAGTTCGGGGCGGGGGCCCCTCTCCTACGAGCAGTACTTC
length: 15; D: .; size: .; J: TRBJ2-2; V: TRBV5-6; CDR3: CASSLVRTNTGELFF; DNA: TGTGCCAGCAGCTTGGTGCGGACGAACACCGGGGAGCTGTTTTTT
length: 14; D: .; size: .; J: TRBJ2-3; V: TRBV5-1; CDR3: CASSQRTASDTQYF; DNA: TGCGCCAGCAGCCAGAGGACAGCCTCAGATACGCAGTATTTT
length: 15; D: TRBD2; size: .; J: TRBJ2-3; V: TRBV5-1; CDR3: CASSTGTILSDTQYF; DNA: TGCGCCAGCAGCACGGGGACTATTCTGTCAGATACGCAGTATTTT
length: 14; D: .; size: .; J: TRBJ2-7; V: TRBV7-9; CDR3: CASSFGSAAYEQYF; DNA: TGTGCCAGCAGCTTTGGAAGTGCGGCCTACGAGCAGTACTTC
length: 15; D: TRBD1; size: .; J: TRBJ1-2; V: TRBV4-3; CDR3: CASSQTGQGGYGYTF; DNA: TGCGCCAGCAGCCAAACGGGACAGGGGGGCTATGGCTACACCTTC